The T cell receptor (beta chain) under discussion was sequenced for a study of shared clonotypes between healthy human individuals. Study conclusions and caveats: Naive subsets typically showed greater estimated richness than memory subsets. Exclusively blood specimens were collected; tissue repertoires likely differ.

As regards this clone: Its target is not known.

Libraries were prepared by immunoSEQ multiplex PCR; TCRdb keeps only in-frame clonotypes and omits some of them. The sample consists of roughly 2.2 million clones, more than 85% of them appearing once. The CDR3 runs 15 residues. Looked up from germline, CDR1 is SEHNR and CDR2 is FQNEAQ (reference sequence). Trimming removed 5 bases at V and 5 bases at J, with 15 bases between. The TCR comes from a man aged 18 to 29 in good health. Some clones in this sample may be carry-over from other donors' samples. The rearrangement joins TRBV7-9 to TRBJ1-4; perhaps TRBD1 as D (6 bases). Source material: naive CD4+ T cells from PBMCs. Regarding subset: CD45RA+ positively selected. The CDR3 region is CASSHLQGHNEKLFF. Here the CDR3 DNA reads TGTGCCAGCAGCCACCTCCAGGGACACAATGAAAAACTGTTTTTT.